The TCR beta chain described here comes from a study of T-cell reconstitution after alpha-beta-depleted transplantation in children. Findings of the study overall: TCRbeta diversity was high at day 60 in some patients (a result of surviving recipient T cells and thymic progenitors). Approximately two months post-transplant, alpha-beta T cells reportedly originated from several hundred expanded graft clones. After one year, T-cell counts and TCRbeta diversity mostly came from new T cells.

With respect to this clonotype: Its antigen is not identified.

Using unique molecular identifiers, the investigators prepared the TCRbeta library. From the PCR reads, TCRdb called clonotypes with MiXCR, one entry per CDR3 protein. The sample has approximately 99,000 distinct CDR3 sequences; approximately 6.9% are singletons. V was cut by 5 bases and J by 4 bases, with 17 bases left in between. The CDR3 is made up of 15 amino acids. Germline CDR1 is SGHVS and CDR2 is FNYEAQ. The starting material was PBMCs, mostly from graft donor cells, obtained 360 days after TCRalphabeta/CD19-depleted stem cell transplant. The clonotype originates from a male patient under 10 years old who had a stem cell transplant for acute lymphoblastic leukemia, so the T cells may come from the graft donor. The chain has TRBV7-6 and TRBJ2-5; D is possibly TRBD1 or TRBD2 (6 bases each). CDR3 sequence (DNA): TGTGCCAGCAGCATTAATGGGGGGCGGATAGAGACCCAGTACTTC. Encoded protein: CASSINGGRIETQYF.